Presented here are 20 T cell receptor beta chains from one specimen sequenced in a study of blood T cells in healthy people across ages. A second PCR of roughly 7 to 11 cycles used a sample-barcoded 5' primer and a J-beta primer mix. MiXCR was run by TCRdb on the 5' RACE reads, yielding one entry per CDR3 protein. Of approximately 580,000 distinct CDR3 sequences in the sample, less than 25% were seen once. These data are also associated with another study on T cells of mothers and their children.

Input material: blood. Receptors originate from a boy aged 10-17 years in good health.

CDR3 region: CASSLNPGNTEAFF. Here the CDR3 DNA reads TGTGCCAGCAGTCTTAACCCGGGGAACACTGAAGCTTTCTTT. The chain recombines TRBV27 with TRBJ1-1; D is undetermined. V was pared by 5 bases and J by 1 base, with 11 bases between. CDR1 is MNHEY, CDR2 SMNVEV, per germline (reference sequence). The CDR3 totals 14 residues.

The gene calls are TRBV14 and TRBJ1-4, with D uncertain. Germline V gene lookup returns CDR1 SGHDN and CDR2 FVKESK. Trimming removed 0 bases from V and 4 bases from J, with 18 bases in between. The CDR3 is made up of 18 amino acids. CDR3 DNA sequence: TGTGCCAGCAGCCAAGATTATGCAAAGGACGGACTTAATGAAAAACTGTTTTTT. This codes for CASSQDYAKDGLNEKLFF.

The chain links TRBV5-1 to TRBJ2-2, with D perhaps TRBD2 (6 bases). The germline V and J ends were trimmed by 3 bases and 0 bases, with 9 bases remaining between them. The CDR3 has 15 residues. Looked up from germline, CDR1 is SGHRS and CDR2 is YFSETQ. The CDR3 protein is CASSSGLSNTGELFF. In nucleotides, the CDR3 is TGCGCCAGCAGCTCGGGACTTTCGAACACCGGGGAGCTGTTTTTT.

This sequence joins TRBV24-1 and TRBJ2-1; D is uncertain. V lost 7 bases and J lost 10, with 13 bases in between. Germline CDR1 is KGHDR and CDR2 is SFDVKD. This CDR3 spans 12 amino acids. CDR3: CATRSNREEQFF. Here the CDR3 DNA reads TGTGCCACCAGATCAAACAGAGAGGAGCAGTTCTTC.

CDR3 bases: TGCAGTGCTAGAGTGGGCCTCAGGACTAGCGGAGCCAGCTACGAGCAGTACTTC. It translates to CSARVGLRTSGASYEQYF. The V call is TRBV20-1, the J call TRBJ2-7; 10 nucleotides agree with TRBD2. V lost 1 base, J lost 3 bases, and 15 bases stayed unmatched. The V gene's germline CDR1 is DFQATT and CDR2 SNEGSKA (reference sequence). This CDR3 has 18 residues.

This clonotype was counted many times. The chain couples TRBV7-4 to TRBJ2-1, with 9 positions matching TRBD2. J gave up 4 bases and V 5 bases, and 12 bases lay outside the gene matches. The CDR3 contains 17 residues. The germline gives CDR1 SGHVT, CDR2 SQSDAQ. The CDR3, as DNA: TGTGCCAGCAGCACCCACCTTAGCGGGAGTAGATACAATGAGCAGTTCTTC. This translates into CASSTHLSGSRYNEQFF.

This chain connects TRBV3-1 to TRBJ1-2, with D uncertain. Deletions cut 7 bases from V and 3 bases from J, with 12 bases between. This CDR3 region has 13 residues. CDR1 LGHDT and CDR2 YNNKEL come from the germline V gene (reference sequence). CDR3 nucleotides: TGTGCCAGCATCGGAGTGGGTTACTATGGCTACACCTTC. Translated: CASIGVGYYGYTF.

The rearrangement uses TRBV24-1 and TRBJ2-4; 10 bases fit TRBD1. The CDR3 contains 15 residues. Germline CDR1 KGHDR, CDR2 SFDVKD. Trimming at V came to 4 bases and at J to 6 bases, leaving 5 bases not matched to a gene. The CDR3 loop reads CATSETGQGLNIQYF. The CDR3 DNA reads TGTGCCACCAGTGAGACGGGACAGGGGTTAAACATTCAGTACTTC.

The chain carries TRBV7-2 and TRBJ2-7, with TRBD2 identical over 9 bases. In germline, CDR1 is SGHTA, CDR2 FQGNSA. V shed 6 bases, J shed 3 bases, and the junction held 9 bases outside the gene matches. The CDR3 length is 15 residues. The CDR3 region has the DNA TGTGCCAGCAGAGATATAGCGGGAGTCGTCTACGAGCAGTACTTC. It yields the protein CASRDIAGVVYEQYF.

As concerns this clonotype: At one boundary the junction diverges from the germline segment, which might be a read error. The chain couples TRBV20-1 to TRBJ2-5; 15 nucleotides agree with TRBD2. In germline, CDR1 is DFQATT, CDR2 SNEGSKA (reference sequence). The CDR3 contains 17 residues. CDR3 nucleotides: TGCAGTGCTCCCGAAACGGGACTAGCGGGAGGAGGGGAGACCCTGTACTTC. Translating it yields CSAPETGLAGGGETLYF.

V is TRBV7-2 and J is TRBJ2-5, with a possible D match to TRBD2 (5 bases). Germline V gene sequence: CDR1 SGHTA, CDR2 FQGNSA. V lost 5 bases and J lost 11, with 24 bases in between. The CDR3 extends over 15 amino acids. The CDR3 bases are TGTGCCAGCAGCCGAGAGCCACTAGTCCGAGTAGAGCAGTACTTC. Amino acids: CASSREPLVRVEQYF.

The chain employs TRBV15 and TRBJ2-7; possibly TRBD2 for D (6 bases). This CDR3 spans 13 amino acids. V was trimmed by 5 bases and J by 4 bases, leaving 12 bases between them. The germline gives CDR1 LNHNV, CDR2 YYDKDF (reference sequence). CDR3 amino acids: CATSPVGGYEQYF. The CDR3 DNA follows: TGTGCCACCAGCCCTGTTGGGGGGTACGAGCAGTACTTC.

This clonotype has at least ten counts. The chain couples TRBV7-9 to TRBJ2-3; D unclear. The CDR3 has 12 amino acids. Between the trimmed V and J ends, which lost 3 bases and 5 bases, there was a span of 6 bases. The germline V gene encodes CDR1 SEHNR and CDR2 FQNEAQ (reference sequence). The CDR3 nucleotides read TGTGCCAGCAGCTTCGAGAGAGATACGCAGTATTTT. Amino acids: CASSFERDTQYF.

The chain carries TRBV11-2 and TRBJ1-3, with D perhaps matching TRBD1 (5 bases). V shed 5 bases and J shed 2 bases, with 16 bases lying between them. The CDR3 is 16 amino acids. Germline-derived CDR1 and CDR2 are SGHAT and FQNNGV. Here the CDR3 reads CASSPAGGVAGNTIYF. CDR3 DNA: TGTGCCAGCAGCCCCGCTGGGGGGGTAGCTGGAAACACCATATATTTT.

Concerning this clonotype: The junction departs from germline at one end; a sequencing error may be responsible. CDR3 bases: TGTGCCGGCAGGGGTGGGTCGACCGGGGAGCTGTTTTTT. This gives the protein CAGRGGSTGELFF. The chain carries TRBV6-1 and TRBJ2-2, with a weak D call TRBD1 (6 bases). The CDR3 runs to 13 residues. Germline assignment: CDR1 MNHNS and CDR2 SASEGT.

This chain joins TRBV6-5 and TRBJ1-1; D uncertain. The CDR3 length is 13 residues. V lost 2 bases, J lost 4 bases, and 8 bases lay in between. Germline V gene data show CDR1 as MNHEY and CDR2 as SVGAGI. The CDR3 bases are TGTGCCAGCAGTTACATCGCCGGCACTGAAGCTTTCTTT. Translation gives CASSYIAGTEAFF.

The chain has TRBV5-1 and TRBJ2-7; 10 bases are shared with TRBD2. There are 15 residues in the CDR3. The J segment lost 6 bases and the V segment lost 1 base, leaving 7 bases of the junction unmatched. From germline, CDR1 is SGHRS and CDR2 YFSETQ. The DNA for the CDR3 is TGCGCCAGCAGCTTGAACCTAGCGGGAGTATCCGAGCAGTACTTC. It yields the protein CASSLNLAGVSEQYF.

The CDR3 sequence: CASSLAGQINSPLHF. The CDR3 DNA reads TGTGCCAGCAGCTTGGCGGGACAGATAAATTCACCCCTCCACTTT. This chain links TRBV5-5 with TRBJ1-6; 7 bases are a match to TRBD1. CDR1 is SGHKS and CDR2 is YYEKEE in the germline V gene (reference sequence). The CDR3 runs 15 residues. With 0 bases clipped from V and 7 bases from J, the junction kept 4 bases outside the gene matches.

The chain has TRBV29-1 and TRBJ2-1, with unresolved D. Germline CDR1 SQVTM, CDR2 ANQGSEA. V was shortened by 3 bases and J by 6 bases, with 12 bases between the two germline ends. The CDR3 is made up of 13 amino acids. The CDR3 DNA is TGCAGCGTTGAGCTCTCAGCTCGCAATGAGCAGTTCTTC. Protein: CSVELSARNEQFF.

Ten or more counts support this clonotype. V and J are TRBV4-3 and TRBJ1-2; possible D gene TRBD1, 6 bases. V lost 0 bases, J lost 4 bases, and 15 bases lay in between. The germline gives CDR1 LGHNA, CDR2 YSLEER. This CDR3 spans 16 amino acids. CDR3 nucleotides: TGCGCCAGCAGCCAAGATTGGGGAGGGGGGGGCTATGGCTACACCTTC. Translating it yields CASSQDWGGGGYGYTF.